This T cell receptor beta chain derives from a study of identical twins. The study, taken as a whole, reports: Within cord blood, abundant beta clonotypes carried fewer insertions, but memory repertoires showed no such trend. Out-of-frame alpha sequences that twins shared showed excess low generation probability.

The CDR3 loop spans 16 amino acids. The trim removed 3 bases at V and 6 bases at J, leaving 7 bases unmatched. The germline CDR1 and CDR2 sequences are SGHDN and FVKESK. TCRdb passed the 5' RACE reads through MiXCR, listing each CDR3 protein once. In the table there are about 700,000 distinct CDR3 sequences, less than 7% of which are singletons. Remarks on this clonotype: No antigen is known for it.

The chain employs TRBV14 and TRBJ1-4; TRBD1 matches at 10 bases. The clonotype originates from a man younger than 30 in good health. Material for sequencing was naive T cells sorted from blood. CDR3 nucleotides: TGTGCCAGCAGCCATCGCAGGGGGACAGGGGATGAAAAACTGTTTTTT. This gives the protein CASSHRRGTGDEKLFF.